The 6 T cell receptor beta chains below were found in one sample sequenced in a study of cytomegalovirus exposure and HLA in healthy donors. Amplification used 60 Vbeta primers and 13 Jbeta primers. The data were produced by immunoSEQ multiplex PCR, yet TCRdb's version contains in-frame clones alone and is incomplete. The sample holds 200,000 to 250,000 clones, 80% to 90% seen once. Sequencing was performed on PBMCs. These TCRs come from a man younger than 45 in good health and CMV-seronegative.

The chain couples TRBV9 to TRBJ2-2, with TRBD2 identical over 10 bases. J was trimmed by 3 bases and V by 5 bases; bases with no gene match: 4. The CDR3 is made up of 15 amino acids. Germline CDR1 and CDR2: SGDLS and YYNGEE. The CDR3 protein is CASSWTSGDTGELFF. The CDR3 nucleotides are TGTGCCAGCAGTTGGACTAGCGGTGACACCGGGGAGCTGTTTTTT. The full variable domain, its missing parts supplied by reference TRBV9 and TRBJ2-2, is DSGVTQTPKHLITATGQRVTLRCSPRSGDLSVYWYQQSLDQGLQFLIQYYNGEERAKGNILERFSAQQFPDLHSELNLSSLELGDSALYFCASSWTSGDTGELFFGEGSRLTVL.

This clone occurred once. This sequence joins TRBV29-1 and TRBJ2-3, with D maybe TRBD1 (6 bases). Trimming removed 0 bases from V and 1 base from J, with 11 bases in between. Germline values: CDR1 SQVTM, CDR2 ANQGSEA. This CDR3 spans 15 amino acids. CDR3 coding DNA: TGCAGCGTTGAAGACAGGGGCGGCCGCACAGATACGCAGTATTTT. Residues: CSVEDRGGRTDTQYF.

The chain has TRBV27 and TRBJ2-1; 10 bases map to TRBD1. This CDR3 region has 20 residues. In germline, CDR1 is MNHEY, CDR2 SMNVEV (reference sequence). V trimming: 1 base; J trimming: 0 bases; junction bases outside the gene matches: 12. CDR3 in DNA: TGTGCCAGCAGTTTATTCTCGCGGACAGGGGGTCGGAGCTCCTACAATGAGCAGTTCTTC. Protein sequence: CASSLFSRTGGRSSYNEQFF.

Only one count was recorded for this clone. The rearrangement links TRBV6-1 to TRBJ2-1; TRBD2 matches 8 bases. This CDR3 is 16 amino acids long. The V gene end was trimmed by 3 bases and the J gene end by 4 bases; junction bases not matched to a gene: 8. Germline CDR1 is MNHNS and CDR2 is SASEGT. In DNA, the CDR3 is TGTGCCAGCAGTGAGACAAGCGGGGGCCTGTACAATGAGCAGTTCTTC. Translating it yields CASSETSGGLYNEQFF.

The V and J genes are TRBV29-1 and TRBJ1-2; the match to TRBD1 covers 10 bases. The CDR3 is made up of 15 amino acids. Germline CDR1 is SQVTM and CDR2 is ANQGSEA. Trimming removed 4 bases from V and 8 bases from J; junction bases left unmatched: 13. CDR3 DNA: TGCAGCGTTGCCTACTCCGGGACAGGGGCAGGGGGCTACACCTTC. This encodes CSVAYSGTGAGGYTF.

V usage is TRBV10-3 and J usage is TRBJ1-6; D is unresolved. From germline, CDR1 is ENHRY and CDR2 SYGVKD. This CDR3 region has 13 residues. Trimming cost V 2 bases and J 9 bases, with 8 bases left between them. The CDR3 DNA reads TGTGCCATCAGTGAGGGGGAGATTTCACCCCTCCACTTT. Translating it yields CAISEGEISPLHF.